These 5 T cell receptor beta chains were all obtained from the same sample, sequenced in a study of tumor-infiltrating lymphocytes in primary liver carcinoma. The researchers produced TCR beta cDNA from 500 to 550 ng total RNA with a constant-region primer. Slightly modified ARM-PCR, run as three nested multiplex PCR rounds, produced the TCR beta libraries. The first two PCR rounds used TRBV1-TRBV30 primers with a Cbeta primer, nine to ten cycles each. TCRdb used MiXCR to reprocess the multiplex PCR reads, holding one entry per CDR3 protein. This sample has fewer than 400,000 distinct CDR3 sequences, with roughly 60% found just once. Unsorted whole blood supplied the RNA, and germline DNA was extracted too. Sequencing was done on a sample of peripheral blood. These receptors came from a man aged 35 to 55 with primary liver carcinoma and hepatitis B virus infection.

V usage is TRBV29-1 and J usage is TRBJ2-7; no clear D gene. The germline V gene has CDR1 SQVTM and CDR2 ANQGSEA. This CDR3 is 14 amino acids long. Trimming took 0 bases from V and 0 from J, leaving 9 bases between them. The CDR3: CSVEDGCSSYEQYF. The CDR3 bases are TGCAGCGTTGAAGATGGATGTTCCTCCTACGAGCAGTACTTC.

Notes on this clonotype: A much larger clone differs from this one at a single base, so this may be a read error. The chain uses TRBV5-4 and TRBJ2-7; unclear D gene. Germline V gene data show CDR1 as SGHNT and CDR2 as YYREEE (reference sequence). Trimming took 0 bases from V and 3 from J, leaving 13 bases between them. This CDR3 spans 15 amino acids. The CDR3 loop reads CASSLGIGGYYEQYF. The DNA for the CDR3 is TGTGCCAGCAGCTTGGGTATCGGCGGATACTACGAGCAGTACTTC.

About this clonotype: A much larger clone lies a single base off, so this may be a read error. This CDR3 fails to terminate in the conserved phenylalanine or tryptophan, so it likely reflects a read error. V usage is TRBV10-3 and J usage is TRBJ1-2; perhaps TRBD1 as D (5 bases). Trimming stripped 6 bases from V and 5 bases from J, with 7 bases between. The CDR3 spans 11 residues. Looked up from germline, CDR1 is ENHRY and CDR2 is SYGVKD. The CDR3 nucleotides are TGTGCCATCAGACAGGAATATGGCTACACCATC. It is translated as CAIRQEYGYTI.

The genes are TRBV12-3 or TRBV12-4 and TRBJ2-7; TRBD1 or TRBD2 may be the D gene (6 bases each). CDR3 size: 14 residues. V shed 7 bases and J shed 3 bases, with 16 bases lying between them. The CDR3: CASTSGAGDYEQYF. CDR3 nucleotide sequence: TGTGCCAGCACTTCGGGGGCAGGGGACTACGAGCAGTACTTC.

Sample share makes this clonotype medium-sized. The rearrangement uses TRBV11-1 and TRBJ2-7; D ambiguous. The CDR3 spans 14 residues. V lost 5 bases and J 2 bases, leaving 13 bases between the germline ends. Germline V gene sequence: CDR1 SGHAT, CDR2 FQDESV (reference sequence). The CDR3 bases are TGTGCCAGCAGCCAGGAGTGGCTCACCTACGAGCAGTACTTC. Translated, it gives CASSQEWLTYEQYF.